This T cell receptor beta chain stems from a study of neurological immune-mediated disorders. Many counts were recorded for this clonotype. Trimming took off 3 bases at V and 2 bases at J, with 17 bases between the two ends. This CDR3 region has 15 residues. The germline V gene encodes CDR1 DFQATT and CDR2 SNEGSKA (reference sequence). Synthesis of cDNA was carried out by template-switch 5'RACE. The reaction used 10-nucleotide random UMIs. TCRdb reanalysed the 5' RACE reads using MiXCR and keeps one entry per CDR3 protein. The sample includes roughly 20,000 distinct CDR3 sequences, approximately 15% of them seen just once.

This receptor was taken from a woman aged 60-70 years with HTLV-1-associated myelopathy (HAM/TSP). Sequences were obtained from CD4+ T cells from blood. The chain combines TRBV20-1 with TRBJ2-7, with a possible D match to TRBD1 (6 bases). The DNA of the CDR3 is TGCAGTGCTAGGGCGTCCGGGACATTGGCCTACGAGCAGTACTTC. Protein: CSARASGTLAYEQYF.